This TCR beta chain was identified during a study of CD8 T cells in ankylosing spondylitis. To note about this clonotype: Antigen: not known.

General study findings and limits: The disease-linked clones had a CD8+ phenotype and low blood frequencies. Several highly homologous variants made up a TCR beta motif, and this motif appeared characteristic of ankylosing spondylitis blood. Reports say disease-linked clones showed up significantly more in matched ankylosing spondylitis synovial fluid.

MiXCR was run by TCRdb on the 5' RACE reads, yielding one entry per CDR3 protein. Among tens of thousands of distinct CDR3 sequences, around 27% were seen once, and the ten largest hold less than 60%. Sequencing used blood, either unsorted or a sorted T cell fraction (not recorded which). This sequence originates from a male donor with ankylosing spondylitis or in good health (not recorded which).

DNA of the CDR3: TGCGCCAGCAGCTCACCGGGACAGTCTAACTATGGCTACACCTTC. Translation: CASSSPGQSNYGYTF. The J gene is TRBJ1-2, the V gene TRBV5-1; 7 bases match TRBD1. Germline trimming cut 3 bases from V and 0 bases from J; bases unmatched to any gene: 5. Germline V lookup: CDR1 SGHRS, CDR2 YFSETQ. The CDR3 loop spans 15 amino acids.